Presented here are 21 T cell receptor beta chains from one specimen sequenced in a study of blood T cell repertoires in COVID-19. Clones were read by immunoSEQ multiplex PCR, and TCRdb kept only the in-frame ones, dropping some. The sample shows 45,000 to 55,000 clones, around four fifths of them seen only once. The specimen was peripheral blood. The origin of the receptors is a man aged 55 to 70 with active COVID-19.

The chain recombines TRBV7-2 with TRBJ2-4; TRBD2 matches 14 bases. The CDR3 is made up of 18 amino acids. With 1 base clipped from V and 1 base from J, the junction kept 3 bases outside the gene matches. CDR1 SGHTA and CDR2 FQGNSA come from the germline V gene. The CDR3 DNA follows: TGTGCCAGCAGCTTAGGACTAGCGGGAGGGACGGCCAAAAACATTCAGTACTTC. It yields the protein CASSLGLAGGTAKNIQYF.

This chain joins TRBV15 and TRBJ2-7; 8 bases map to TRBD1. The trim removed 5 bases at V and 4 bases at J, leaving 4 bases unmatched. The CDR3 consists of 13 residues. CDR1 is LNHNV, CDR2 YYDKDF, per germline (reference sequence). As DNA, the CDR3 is TGTGCCACCAGCCGACGGGACAGGTACGAGCAGTACTTC. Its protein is CATSRRDRYEQYF.

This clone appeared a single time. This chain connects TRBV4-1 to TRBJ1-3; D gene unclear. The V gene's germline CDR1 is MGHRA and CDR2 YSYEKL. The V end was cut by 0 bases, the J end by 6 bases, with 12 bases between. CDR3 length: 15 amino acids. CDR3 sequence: CASSQEGSGKNTIYF. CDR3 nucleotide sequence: TGCGCCAGCAGCCAAGAAGGGAGCGGTAAAAACACCATATATTTT.

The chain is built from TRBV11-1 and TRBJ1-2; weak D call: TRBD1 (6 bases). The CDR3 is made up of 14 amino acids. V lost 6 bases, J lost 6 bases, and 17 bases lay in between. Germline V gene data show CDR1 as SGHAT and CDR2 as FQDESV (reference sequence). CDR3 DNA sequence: TGTGCCAGCAGGCCAGGGACATCACTACATGGCTACACCTTC. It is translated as CASRPGTSLHGYTF.

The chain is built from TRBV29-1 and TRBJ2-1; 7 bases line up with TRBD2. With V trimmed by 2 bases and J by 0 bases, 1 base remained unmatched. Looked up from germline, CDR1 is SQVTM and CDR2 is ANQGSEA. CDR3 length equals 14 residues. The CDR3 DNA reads TGCAGCGTTGAACCGGGAGGCTCCTACAATGAGCAGTTCTTC. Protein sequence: CSVEPGGSYNEQFF.

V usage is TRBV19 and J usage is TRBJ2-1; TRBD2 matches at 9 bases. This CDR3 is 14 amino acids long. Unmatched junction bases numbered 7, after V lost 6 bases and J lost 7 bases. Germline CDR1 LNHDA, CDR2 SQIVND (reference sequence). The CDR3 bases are TGTGCCAGTAGCTGGTCTAGCGGGGATAATGAGCAGTTCTTC. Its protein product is CASSWSSGDNEQFF. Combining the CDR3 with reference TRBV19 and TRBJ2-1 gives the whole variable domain DGGITQSPKYLFRKEGQNVTLSCEQNLNHDAMYWYRQDPGQGLRLIYYSQIVNDFQKGDIAEGYSVSREKKESFPLTVTSAQKNPTAFYLCASSWSSGDNEQFFGPGTRLTVL.

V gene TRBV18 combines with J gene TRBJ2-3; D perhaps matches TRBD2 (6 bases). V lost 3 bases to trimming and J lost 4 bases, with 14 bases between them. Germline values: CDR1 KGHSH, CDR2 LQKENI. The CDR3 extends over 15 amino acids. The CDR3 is CASSPRWGEADTQYF. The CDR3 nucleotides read TGTGCCAGCTCACCGCGTTGGGGGGAGGCAGATACGCAGTATTTT.

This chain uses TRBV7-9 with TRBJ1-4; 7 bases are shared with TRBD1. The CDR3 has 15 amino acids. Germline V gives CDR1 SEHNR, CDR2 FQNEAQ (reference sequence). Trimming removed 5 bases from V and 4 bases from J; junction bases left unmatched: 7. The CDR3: CASSPGDSFNEKLFF. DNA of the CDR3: TGTGCCAGCAGCCCTGGGGACAGCTTTAATGAAAAACTGTTTTTT.

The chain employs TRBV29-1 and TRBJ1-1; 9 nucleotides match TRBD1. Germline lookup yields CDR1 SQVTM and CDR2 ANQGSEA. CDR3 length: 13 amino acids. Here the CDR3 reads CTIHRGQGTEAFF. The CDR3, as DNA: TGCACCATCCACAGGGGGCAGGGCACTGAAGCTTTCTTT.

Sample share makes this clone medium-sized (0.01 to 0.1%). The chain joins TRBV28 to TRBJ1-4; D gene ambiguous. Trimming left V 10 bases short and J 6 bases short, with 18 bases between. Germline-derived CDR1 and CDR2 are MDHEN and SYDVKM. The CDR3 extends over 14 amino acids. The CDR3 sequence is CATVDRRFDEKLFF. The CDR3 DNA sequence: TGTGCCACCGTCGATAGGCGGTTCGATGAAAAACTGTTTTTT.

The CDR3 is CAWSAGDYEQYF. The CDR3, as DNA: TGTGCCTGGAGTGCAGGGGACTACGAGCAGTACTTC. The chain combines TRBV30 with TRBJ2-7, with TRBD1 as a possible D gene (6 bases). Germline V CDR1 and CDR2: GTSNPN, SVGIG (reference sequence). The V and J ends lost 1 base and 3 bases respectively, with 7 bases between them. This CDR3 is 12 amino acids long.

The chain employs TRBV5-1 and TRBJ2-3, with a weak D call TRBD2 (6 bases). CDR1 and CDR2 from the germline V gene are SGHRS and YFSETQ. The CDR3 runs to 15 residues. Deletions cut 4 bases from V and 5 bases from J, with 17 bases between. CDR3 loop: CASSGRGLDGDTQYF. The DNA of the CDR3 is TGCGCCAGCAGCGGAAGGGGACTGGATGGAGATACGCAGTATTTT.

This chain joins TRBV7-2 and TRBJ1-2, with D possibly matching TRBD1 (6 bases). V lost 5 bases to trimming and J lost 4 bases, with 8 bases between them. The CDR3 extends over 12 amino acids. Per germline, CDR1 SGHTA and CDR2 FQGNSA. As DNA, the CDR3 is TGTGCCAGCAGCCCGGACAGCTATGGCTACACCTTC. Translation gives CASSPDSYGYTF.

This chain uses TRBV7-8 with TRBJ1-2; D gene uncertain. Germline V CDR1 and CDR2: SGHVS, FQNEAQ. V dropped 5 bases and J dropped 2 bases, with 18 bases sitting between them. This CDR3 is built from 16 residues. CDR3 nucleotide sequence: TGTGCCAGCAGCCTCACCGGAGTGGTGCTAAACTATGGCTACACCTTC. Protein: CASSLTGVVLNYGYTF.

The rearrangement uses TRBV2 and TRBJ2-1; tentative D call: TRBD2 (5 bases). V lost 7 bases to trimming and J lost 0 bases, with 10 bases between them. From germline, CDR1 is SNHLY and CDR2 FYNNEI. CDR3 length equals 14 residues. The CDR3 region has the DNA TGTGCCAGCAATCCGGGGAGCTCCTACAATGAGCAGTTCTTC. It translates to CASNPGSSYNEQFF. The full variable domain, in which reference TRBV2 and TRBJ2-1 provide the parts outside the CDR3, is EPEVTQTPSHQVTQMGQEVILRCVPISNHLYFYWYRQILGQKVEFLVSFYNNEISEKSEIFDDQFSVERPDGSNFTLKIRSTKLEDSAMYFCASNPGSSYNEQFFGPGTRLTVL.

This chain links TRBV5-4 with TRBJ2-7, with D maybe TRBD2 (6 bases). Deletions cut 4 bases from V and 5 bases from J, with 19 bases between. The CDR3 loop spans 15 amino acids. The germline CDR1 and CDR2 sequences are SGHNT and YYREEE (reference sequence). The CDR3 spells CASSPWDSLPDEQYF. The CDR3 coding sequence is TGTGCCAGCAGCCCATGGGACTCCTTGCCTGACGAGCAGTACTTC.

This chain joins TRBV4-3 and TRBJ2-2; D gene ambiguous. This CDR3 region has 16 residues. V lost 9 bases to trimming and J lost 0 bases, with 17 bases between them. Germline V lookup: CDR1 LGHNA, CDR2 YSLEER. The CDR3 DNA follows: TGCGCCAGTACTCTTGACACCCCGGCGAACACCGGGGAGCTGTTTTTT. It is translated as CASTLDTPANTGELFF.

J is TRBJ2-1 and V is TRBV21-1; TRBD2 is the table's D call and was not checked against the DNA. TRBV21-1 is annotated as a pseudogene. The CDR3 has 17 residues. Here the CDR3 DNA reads TGTGCCAGCAGCAAAGGTATCGCTAGCGGGGGGTGGGATGAGCAGTTCTTC. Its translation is CASSKGIASGGWDEQFF.

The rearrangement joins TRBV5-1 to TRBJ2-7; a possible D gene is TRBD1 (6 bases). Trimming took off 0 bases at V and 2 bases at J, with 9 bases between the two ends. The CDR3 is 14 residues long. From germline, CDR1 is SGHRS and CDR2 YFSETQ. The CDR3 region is CASSLGTETYEQYF. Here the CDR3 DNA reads TGCGCCAGCAGCTTGGGGACAGAGACCTACGAGCAGTACTTC.

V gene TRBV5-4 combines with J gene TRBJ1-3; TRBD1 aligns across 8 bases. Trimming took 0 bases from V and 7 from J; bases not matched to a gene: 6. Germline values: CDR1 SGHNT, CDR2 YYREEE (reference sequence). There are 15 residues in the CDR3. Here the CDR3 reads CASSLGQGARNTIYF. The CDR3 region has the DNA TGTGCCAGCAGCTTGGGGCAGGGGGCGCGTAACACCATATATTTT.

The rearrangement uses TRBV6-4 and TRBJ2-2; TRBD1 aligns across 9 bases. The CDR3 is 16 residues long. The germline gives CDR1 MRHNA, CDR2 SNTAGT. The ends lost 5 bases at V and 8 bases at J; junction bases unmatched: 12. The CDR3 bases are TGTGCCAGCAGTTTCCCGGGACAGGGACCCCAAGGGGAGCTGTTTTTT. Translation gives CASSFPGQGPQGELFF.